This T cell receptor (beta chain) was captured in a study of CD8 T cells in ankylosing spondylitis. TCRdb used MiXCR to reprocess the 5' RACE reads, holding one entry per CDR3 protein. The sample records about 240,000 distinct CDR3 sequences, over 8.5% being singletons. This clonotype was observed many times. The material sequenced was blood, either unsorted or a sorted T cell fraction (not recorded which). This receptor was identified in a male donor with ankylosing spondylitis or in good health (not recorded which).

This CDR3 is CASSPMSIAKNIQYF. The CDR3, as DNA: TGTGCCAGCAGCCCGATGTCTATAGCCAAAAACATTCAGTACTTC. This rearrangement joins TRBV3-1 to TRBJ2-4, with unresolved D. V gave up 4 bases and J gave up 0 bases, with 10 bases separating them. The CDR3 sequence is 15 residues long. Germline loops: CDR1 LGHDT, CDR2 YNNKEL (reference sequence).